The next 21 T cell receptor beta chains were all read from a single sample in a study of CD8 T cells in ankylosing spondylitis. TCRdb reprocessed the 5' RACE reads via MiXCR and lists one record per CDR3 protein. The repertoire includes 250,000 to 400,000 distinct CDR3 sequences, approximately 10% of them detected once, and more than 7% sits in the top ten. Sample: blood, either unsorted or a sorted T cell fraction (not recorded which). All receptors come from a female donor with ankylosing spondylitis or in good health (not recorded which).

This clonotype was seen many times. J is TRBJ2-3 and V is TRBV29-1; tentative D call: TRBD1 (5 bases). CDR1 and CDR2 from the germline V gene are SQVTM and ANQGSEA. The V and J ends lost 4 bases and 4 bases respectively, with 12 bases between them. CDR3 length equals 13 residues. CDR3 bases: TGCAGCGTTGTACCCGGACATCCAGATACGCAGTATTTT. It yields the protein CSVVPGHPDTQYF.

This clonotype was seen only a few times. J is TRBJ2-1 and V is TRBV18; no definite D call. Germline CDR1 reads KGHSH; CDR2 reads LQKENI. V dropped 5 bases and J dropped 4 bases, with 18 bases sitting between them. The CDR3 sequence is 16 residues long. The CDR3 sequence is CASSKGYQDKYNEQFF. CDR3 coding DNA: TGTGCCAGCTCAAAAGGCTACCAAGACAAATACAATGAGCAGTTCTTC.

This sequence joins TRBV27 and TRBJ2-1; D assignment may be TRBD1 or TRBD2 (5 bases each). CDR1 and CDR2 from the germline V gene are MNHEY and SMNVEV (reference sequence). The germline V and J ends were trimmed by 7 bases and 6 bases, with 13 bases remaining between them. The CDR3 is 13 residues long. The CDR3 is CASTRGAGNEQFF. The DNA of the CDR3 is TGTGCCAGCACTCGAGGGGCCGGCAATGAGCAGTTCTTC.

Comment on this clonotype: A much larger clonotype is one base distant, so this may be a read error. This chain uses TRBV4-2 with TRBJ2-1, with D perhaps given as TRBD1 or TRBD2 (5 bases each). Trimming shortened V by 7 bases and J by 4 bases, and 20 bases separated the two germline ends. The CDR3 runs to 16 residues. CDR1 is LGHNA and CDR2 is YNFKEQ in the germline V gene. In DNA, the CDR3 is TGTGCCAGCATCCGGGGAGTCCCGGGACCTTACAATGAGCAGTTCTTC. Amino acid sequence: CASIRGVPGPYNEQFF.

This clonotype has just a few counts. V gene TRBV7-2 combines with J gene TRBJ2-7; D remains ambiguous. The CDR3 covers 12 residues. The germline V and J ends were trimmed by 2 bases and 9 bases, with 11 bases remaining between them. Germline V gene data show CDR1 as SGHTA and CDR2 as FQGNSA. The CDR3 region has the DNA TGTGCCAGCAGCTTAACCTTGACGGGGCAGTACTTC. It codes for CASSLTLTGQYF.

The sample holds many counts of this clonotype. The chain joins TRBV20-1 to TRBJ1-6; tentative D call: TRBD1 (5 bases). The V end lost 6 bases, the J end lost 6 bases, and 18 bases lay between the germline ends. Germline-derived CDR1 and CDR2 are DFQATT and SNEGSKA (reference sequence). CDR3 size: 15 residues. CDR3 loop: CSAQGIPVVNSPLHF. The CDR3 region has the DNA TGCAGTGCGCAGGGTATCCCCGTCGTTAATTCACCCCTCCACTTT.

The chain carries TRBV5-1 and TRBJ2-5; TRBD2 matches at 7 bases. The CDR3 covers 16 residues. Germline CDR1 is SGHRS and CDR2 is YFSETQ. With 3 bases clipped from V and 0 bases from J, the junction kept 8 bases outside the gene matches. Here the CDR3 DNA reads TGCGCCAGCAGCTGGAACCAGGGAGGGGACCAAGAGACCCAGTACTTC. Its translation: CASSWNQGGDQETQYF.

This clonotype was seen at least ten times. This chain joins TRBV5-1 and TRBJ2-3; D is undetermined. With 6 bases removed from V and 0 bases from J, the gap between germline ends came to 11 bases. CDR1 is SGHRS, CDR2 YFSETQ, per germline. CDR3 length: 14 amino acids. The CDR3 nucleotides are TGCGCCAGCAACCAGGATCCTAGCACAGATACGCAGTATTTT. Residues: CASNQDPSTDTQYF.

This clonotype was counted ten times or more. The CDR3: CSAREPSLGEQYF. CDR3 nucleotides: TGCAGTGCTAGGGAACCTAGTTTGGGCGAGCAGTACTTC. The rearrangement uses TRBV20-1 and TRBJ2-7, with D hard to call. This CDR3 is built from 13 residues. Germline V gives CDR1 DFQATT, CDR2 SNEGSKA (reference sequence). The V gene lost 3 bases and the J gene lost 6 bases, with 15 bases spanning the gap.

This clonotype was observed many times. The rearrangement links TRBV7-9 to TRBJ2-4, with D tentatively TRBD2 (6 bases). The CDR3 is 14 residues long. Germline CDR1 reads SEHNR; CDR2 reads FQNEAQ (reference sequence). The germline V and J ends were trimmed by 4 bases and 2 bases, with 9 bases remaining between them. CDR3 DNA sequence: TGTGCCAGCAGCTCGCGGGACCCCAAAAACATTCAGTACTTC. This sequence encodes CASSSRDPKNIQYF.

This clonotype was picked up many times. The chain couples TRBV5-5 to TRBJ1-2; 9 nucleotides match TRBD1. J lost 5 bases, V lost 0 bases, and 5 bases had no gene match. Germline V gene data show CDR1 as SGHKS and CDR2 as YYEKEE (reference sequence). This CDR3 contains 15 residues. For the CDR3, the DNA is TGTGCCAGCAGCTTGGCCGGGACAGGGAGATATGGCTACACCTTC. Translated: CASSLAGTGRYGYTF. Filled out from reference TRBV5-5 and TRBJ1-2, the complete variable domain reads DAGVTQSPTHLIKTRGQQVTLRCSPISGHKSVSWYQQVLGQGPQFIFQYYEKEERGRGNFPDRFSARQFPNYSSELNVNALLLGDSALYLCASSLAGTGRYGYTFGSGTRLTVV.

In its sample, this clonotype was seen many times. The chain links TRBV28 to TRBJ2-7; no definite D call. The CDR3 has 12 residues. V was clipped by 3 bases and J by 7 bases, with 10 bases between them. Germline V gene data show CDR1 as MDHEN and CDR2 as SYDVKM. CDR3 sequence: CASSFSKSEQYF. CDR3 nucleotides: TGTGCCAGCAGTTTTTCCAAATCAGAGCAGTACTTC.

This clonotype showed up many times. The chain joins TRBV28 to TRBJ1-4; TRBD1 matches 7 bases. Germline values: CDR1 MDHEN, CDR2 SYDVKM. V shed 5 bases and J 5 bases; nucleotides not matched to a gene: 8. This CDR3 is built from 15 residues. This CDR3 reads CASSLVTGLNEKLFF. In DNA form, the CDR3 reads TGTGCCAGCAGTCTCGTGACAGGGCTAAATGAAAAACTGTTTTTT.

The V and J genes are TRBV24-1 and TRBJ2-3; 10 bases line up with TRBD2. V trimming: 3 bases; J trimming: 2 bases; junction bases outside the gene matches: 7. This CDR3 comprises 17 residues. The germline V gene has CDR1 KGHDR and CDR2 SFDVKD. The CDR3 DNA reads TGTGCCACCAGTGATGCCTCGGGACTAGCGTCCACAGATACGCAGTATTTT. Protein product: CATSDASGLASTDTQYF.

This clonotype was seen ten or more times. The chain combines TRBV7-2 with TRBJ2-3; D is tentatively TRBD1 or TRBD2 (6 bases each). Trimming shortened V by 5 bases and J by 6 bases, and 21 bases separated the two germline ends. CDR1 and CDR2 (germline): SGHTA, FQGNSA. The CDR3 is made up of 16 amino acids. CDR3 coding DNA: TGTGCCAGCAGCAATACACCTCCCGGGGGCATGGATACGCAGTATTTT. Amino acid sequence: CASSNTPPGGMDTQYF.

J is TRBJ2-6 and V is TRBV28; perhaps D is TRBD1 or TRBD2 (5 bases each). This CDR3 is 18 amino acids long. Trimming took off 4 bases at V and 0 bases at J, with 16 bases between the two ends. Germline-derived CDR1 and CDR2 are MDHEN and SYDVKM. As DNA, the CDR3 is TGTGCCAGCAGTTCCCCCTTGGGGACGGGCTCTGGGGCCAACGTCCTGACTTTC. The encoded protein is CASSSPLGTGSGANVLTF.

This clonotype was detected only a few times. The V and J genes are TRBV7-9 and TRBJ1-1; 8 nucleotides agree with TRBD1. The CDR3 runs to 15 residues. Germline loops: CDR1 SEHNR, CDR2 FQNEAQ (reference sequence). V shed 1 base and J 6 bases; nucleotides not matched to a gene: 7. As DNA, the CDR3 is TGTGCCAGCAGCTTAGGCCCAGGGGGCTTCGCTGAAGCTTTCTTT. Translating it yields CASSLGPGGFAEAFF.

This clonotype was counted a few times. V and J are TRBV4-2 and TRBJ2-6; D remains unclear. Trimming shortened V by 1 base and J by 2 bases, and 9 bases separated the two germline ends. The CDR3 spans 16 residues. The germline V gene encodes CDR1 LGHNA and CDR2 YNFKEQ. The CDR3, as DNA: TGTGCCAGCAGCCAAGGCGGTACGCCTGGGGCCAACGTCCTGACTTTC. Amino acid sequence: CASSQGGTPGANVLTF.

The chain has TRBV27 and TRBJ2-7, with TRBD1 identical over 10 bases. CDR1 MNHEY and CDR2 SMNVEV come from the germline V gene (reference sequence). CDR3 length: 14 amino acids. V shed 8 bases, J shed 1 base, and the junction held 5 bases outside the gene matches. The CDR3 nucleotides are TGTGCCAGCGGACGACAGGGGGCTTCCTACGAGCAGTACTTC. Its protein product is CASGRQGASYEQYF.

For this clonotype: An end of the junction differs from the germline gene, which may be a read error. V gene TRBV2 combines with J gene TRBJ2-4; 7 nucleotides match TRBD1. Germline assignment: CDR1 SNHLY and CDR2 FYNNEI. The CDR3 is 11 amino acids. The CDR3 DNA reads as TGTGCCAGCAGACCAGGGACAGTACAGCACTTC. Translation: CASRPGTVQHF. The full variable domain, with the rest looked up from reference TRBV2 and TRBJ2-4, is EPEVTQTPSHQVTQMGQEVILRCVPISNHLYFYWYRQILGQKVEFLVSFYNNEISEKSEIFDDQFSVERPDGSNFTLKIRSTKLEDSAMYFCASRPGTVQHFGAGTRLSVL.

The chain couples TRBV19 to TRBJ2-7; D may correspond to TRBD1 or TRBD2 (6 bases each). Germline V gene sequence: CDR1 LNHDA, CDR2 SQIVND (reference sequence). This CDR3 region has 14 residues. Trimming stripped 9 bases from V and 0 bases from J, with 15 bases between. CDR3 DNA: TGTGCCAGCGGGGCGGGACACCACTCCTACGAGCAGTACTTC. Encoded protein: CASGAGHHSYEQYF.